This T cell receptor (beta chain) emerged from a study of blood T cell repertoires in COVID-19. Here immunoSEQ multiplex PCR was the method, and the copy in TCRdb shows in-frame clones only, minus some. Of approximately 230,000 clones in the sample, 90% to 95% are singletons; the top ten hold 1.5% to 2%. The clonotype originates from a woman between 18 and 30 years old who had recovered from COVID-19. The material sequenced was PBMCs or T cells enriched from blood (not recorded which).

This CDR3 reads CASTPRRNTGELFF. Here the CDR3 DNA reads TGTGCCAGCACCCCAAGGAGGAACACCGGGGAGCTGTTTTTT. The genes are TRBV3-1 (or the pseudogene TRBV3-2) and TRBJ2-2, with unresolved D. Germline V lookup: CDR1 LGHDT, CDR2 YNNKEL (reference sequence). The CDR3 is 14 residues long. Trimming shortened V by 7 bases and J by 1 base, and 10 bases separated the two germline ends.